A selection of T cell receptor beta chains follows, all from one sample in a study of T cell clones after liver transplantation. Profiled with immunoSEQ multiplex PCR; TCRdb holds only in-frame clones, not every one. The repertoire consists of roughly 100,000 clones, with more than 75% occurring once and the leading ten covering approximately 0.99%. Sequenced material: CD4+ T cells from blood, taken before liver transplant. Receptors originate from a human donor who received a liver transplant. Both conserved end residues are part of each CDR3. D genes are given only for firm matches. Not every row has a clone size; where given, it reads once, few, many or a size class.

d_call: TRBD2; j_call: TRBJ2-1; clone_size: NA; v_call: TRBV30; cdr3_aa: CAWSELAGGLALINEQFF; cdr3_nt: TGTGCCTGGAGTGAACTAGCGGGAGGTTTGGCTCTTATTAATGAGCAGTTCTTC
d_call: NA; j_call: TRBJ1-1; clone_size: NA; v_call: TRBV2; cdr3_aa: CASSPQGLNTEAFF; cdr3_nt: TGTGCCAGCAGCCCACAGGGACTGAACACTGAAGCTTTCTTT
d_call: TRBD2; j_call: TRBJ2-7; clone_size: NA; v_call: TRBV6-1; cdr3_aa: CASSAYGLASDEQYF; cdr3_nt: TGTGCCAGCAGTGCCTATGGACTAGCGTCCGACGAGCAGTACTTC
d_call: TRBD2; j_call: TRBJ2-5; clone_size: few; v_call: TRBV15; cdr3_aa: CATSRRLAGETQYF; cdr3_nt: TGTGCCACCAGCAGACGACTAGCAGGCGAGACCCAGTACTTC
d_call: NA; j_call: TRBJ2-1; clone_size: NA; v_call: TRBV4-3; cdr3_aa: CASSQDRTEYNEQFF; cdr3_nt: TGCGCCAGCAGCCAAGATCGCACAGAATACAATGAGCAGTTCTTC
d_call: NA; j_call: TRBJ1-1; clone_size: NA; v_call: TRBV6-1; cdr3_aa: CASILTPMNTEAFF; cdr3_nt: TGTGCCAGCATTTTGACACCTATGAACACTGAAGCTTTCTTT
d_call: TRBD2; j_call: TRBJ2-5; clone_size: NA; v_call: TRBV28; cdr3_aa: CASMPSGSYQETQYF; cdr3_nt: TGTGCCAGCATGCCTAGCGGGTCGTACCAAGAGACCCAGTACTTC
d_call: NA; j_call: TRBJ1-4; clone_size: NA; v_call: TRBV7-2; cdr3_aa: CASREVATNEKLFF; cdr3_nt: TGTGCCAGCAGGGAAGTTGCAACTAATGAAAAACTGTTTTTT
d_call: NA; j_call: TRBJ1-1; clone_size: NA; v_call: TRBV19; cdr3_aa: CASSRTFDTEAFF; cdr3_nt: TGTGCCAGTAGTAGGACCTTTGACACTGAAGCTTTCTTT
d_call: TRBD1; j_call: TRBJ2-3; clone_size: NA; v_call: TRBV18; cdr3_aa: CASSPGDRGGTDTQYF; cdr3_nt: TGTGCCAGCTCACCCGGGGACAGGGGAGGAACAGATACGCAGTATTTT
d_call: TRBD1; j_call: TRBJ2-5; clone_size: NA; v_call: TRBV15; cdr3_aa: CATSREQGAGETQYF; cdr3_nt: TGTGCCACCAGCAGAGAACAGGGGGCCGGCGAGACCCAGTACTTC
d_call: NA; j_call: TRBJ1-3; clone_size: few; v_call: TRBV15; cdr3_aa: CATSFQKGTKPPDF; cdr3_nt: TGTGCCACCAGCTTTCAAAAGGGGACAAAACCTCCGGATTTT
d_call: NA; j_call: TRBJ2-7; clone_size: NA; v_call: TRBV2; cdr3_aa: CASRGSTYEQYF; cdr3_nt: TGTGCCAGCAGGGGCAGTACCTACGAGCAGTACTTC